The subject of this entry is one TCR beta chain. The antigen remains undetermined. Assay: immunoSEQ multiplex PCR; the TCRdb copy retains only in-frame clones and omits some. The profile covers over 95,000 clones, with approximately 90% appearing a single time and about 13% taken by the ten largest. The sample comes from a study of T cell responses to AZD1222 COVID-19 vaccine. General study results and limits: The number of AZD1222 recipients seropositive at baseline was only six. In a largely white British group with more females than males, clonal diversity was possibly underestimated. None of the repertoires were sampled until the peak T cell response had passed.

The CDR3 contains 14 residues. After removal of 10 bases from V and 2 bases from J, the junction contained 8 bases not matched to a gene. Germline CDR1 is MDHEN and CDR2 is SYDVKM. The chain combines TRBV28 with TRBJ1-5; 7 bases match TRBD1. The TCR comes from an adult in good health. The specimen was peripheral blood, collected on day 0 of AZD1222 vaccination. CDR3 sequence reads: CAIRGEGGNQPQHF. CDR3 sequence (DNA): TGTGCCATCAGGGGGGAGGGGGGCAATCAGCCCCAGCATTTT.